This entry describes one T cell receptor beta chain. Profiled with immunoSEQ multiplex PCR; TCRdb holds only in-frame clones, not every one. The sample contains approximately 80,000 clones, roughly 98% of which appear only once. These data originate in a study of technical replicates of blood from a few donors. The CDR3 totals 16 residues. Germline assignment: CDR1 SGDLS and CDR2 YYNGEE. Trimming removed 0 bases from V and 1 base from J, with 13 bases in between. The chain joins TRBV9 to TRBJ1-1, with D perhaps TRBD1 (6 bases). This clonotype was sampled from a human donor in good health. The sample consisted of T cells isolated from PBMCs. The CDR3: CASSVELPGENTEAFF. The CDR3 DNA is TGTGCCAGCAGCGTAGAGCTTCCAGGGGAGAACACTGAAGCTTTCTTT.